The 11 T cell receptor beta chains listed next were all sequenced from one sample in a study of blood T cell repertoires in COVID-19 (dated by TCRdb to the early 2020s). The library relied on the immunoSEQ multiplex PCR assay. The table comes from immuneACCESS by way of TCRdb, which keeps in-frame sequences with V and J called. Part of the clones is missing from these tables; in studies checked, under half for an unresolved V gene and the rest for unknown reasons. The table for this sample lists around 200,000 clones; 75% to 85% of them were counted only once. The ten most abundant clones make up around 1.3% of the sample. What was sequenced was peripheral blood. All receptors derive from a woman aged 25 to 39 with COVID-19, enrolled during active disease.

The DNA of the CDR3 is TGTGCCAGCAGTCCCATAGCGGGAGCATACAATGAGCAGTTCTTC. This codes for CASSPIAGAYNEQFF. This chain links TRBV6-2 or TRBV6-3 with TRBJ2-1; 9 bases are shared with TRBD2. This CDR3 region has 15 residues. Losses at the gene ends were 5 bases for V and 4 bases for J; bases not matched to a gene: 6. The germline CDR1 and CDR2 sequences are MNHEY and SVGEGT.

This clone was counted a single time. V usage is TRBV7-6 and J usage is TRBJ2-5, with 8 positions matching TRBD2. This CDR3 is built from 16 residues. The V segment lost 1 base and the J segment 1 base; nucleotides outside the gene matches: 5. CDR1 is SGHVS and CDR2 is FNYEAQ in the germline V gene. The CDR3 here is CASSLGASGPQETQYF. The CDR3 DNA reads TGTGCCAGCAGCTTAGGGGCTAGCGGGCCCCAAGAGACCCAGTACTTC.

The V and J genes are TRBV9 and TRBJ1-4, with TRBD1 identical over 7 bases. With 5 bases clipped from V and 8 bases from J, the junction kept 12 bases outside the gene matches. The CDR3 has 15 amino acids. Per germline, CDR1 SGDLS and CDR2 YYNGEE. The CDR3 region is CASSEKTGHEEKLFF. CDR3 DNA: TGTGCCAGCAGTGAAAAGACAGGGCACGAAGAAAAACTGTTTTTT.

This chain uses TRBV19 with TRBJ2-2; the D gene is possibly TRBD1 (6 bases). Trimming cost V 5 bases and J 7 bases, with 14 bases left between them. The CDR3 runs to 14 residues. CDR1 and CDR2 (germline): LNHDA, SQIVND (reference sequence). CDR3 bases: TGTGCCAGTAGTCTCCAGGGGACGGGCGGGGAGCTGTTTTTT. Residues: CASSLQGTGGELFF.

This chain joins TRBV5-1 and TRBJ2-5; TRBD2 might be the D (7 bases). Germline V gene lookup returns CDR1 SGHRS and CDR2 YFSETQ. The CDR3 is 14 amino acids. Trimming removed 1 base at V and 5 bases at J, with 12 bases between. The CDR3 loop is CASSLRGAGETQYF. CDR3 nucleotide sequence: TGCGCCAGCAGCTTGCGGGGGGCCGGGGAGACCCAGTACTTC.

The chain has TRBV12-3 or TRBV12-4 and TRBJ2-7; 8 bases line up with TRBD1. Trimming cost V 6 bases and J 6 bases; bases outside gene matches: 7. The CDR3 spans 13 residues. The CDR3 spells CASRIQGEGEQYF. Written as DNA, the CDR3 is TGTGCCAGCAGGATACAGGGGGAAGGCGAGCAGTACTTC.

This clone showed up just once. The chain has TRBV18 and TRBJ1-2; D call uncertain. Germline CDR1 KGHSH, CDR2 LQKENI. This CDR3 region has 13 residues. V lost 2 bases, J lost 6 bases, and 10 bases lay in between. CDR3 in amino acids: CASSPGDWNGYTF. The CDR3 DNA reads TGTGCCAGCTCACCAGGAGATTGGAATGGCTACACCTTC.

The chain employs TRBV4-3 and TRBJ2-2, with 15 bases identical to TRBD2. The J segment lost 9 bases and the V segment lost 3 bases, leaving 5 bases of the junction unmatched. CDR1 is LGHNA and CDR2 is YSLEER in the germline V gene. This CDR3 has 16 residues. The CDR3 nucleotides read TGCGCCAGCAGCCATGGACTAGCGGGAGGGCTGAGGGAGCTGTTTTTT. It codes for CASSHGLAGGLRELFF.

The CDR3: CASPGLAGYEQYF. In nucleotides, the CDR3 is TGTGCCAGTCCGGGACTAGCGGGCTACGAGCAGTACTTC. This chain uses TRBV6-5 with TRBJ2-7, with 12 bases identical to TRBD2. V was pared by 9 bases and J by 3 bases, with 3 bases of the junction left unmatched. CDR3 length equals 13 residues. Germline assignment: CDR1 MNHEY and CDR2 SVGAGI.

The chain employs TRBV5-1 and TRBJ2-2, with 8 bases fitting TRBD1. This CDR3 region has 16 residues. Germline V lookup: CDR1 SGHRS, CDR2 YFSETQ. Unmatched junction bases numbered 10, after V lost 4 bases and J lost 5 bases. The CDR3 here is CASSMDRASSTGELFF. The CDR3 DNA follows: TGCGCCAGCAGCATGGACAGGGCCTCTTCAACCGGGGAGCTGTTTTTT.

The chain joins TRBV20-1 to TRBJ2-7; 11 bases are a match to TRBD2. V lost 3 bases, J lost 9 bases, and 7 bases stayed unmatched. The CDR3 is 13 residues long. Germline CDR1 DFQATT, CDR2 SNEGSKA (reference sequence). CDR3: CSASSSGGPGQYF. CDR3 in DNA: TGCAGTGCTAGTTCTAGCGGGGGGCCCGGGCAGTACTTC.